This T cell receptor (beta chain) was retrieved from a study of spatial heterogeneity in lung cancer. Time point given: sample taken at primary tumor resection. Donors were about 70 untreated early-stage non-small cell lung cancer patients. Broader study findings: Higher tumor mutation counts went along with higher counts of expanded intratumoral alpha and beta TCRs. Ubiquitous and regional nonsynonymous mutation counts were tracked by ubiquitous and regional expanded TCR counts, respectively.

This clonotype has at least ten counts. Antigen unknown. Unique molecular identifiers, one per molecule, were present on every TCR cDNA molecule. TCRdb reprocessed the 5' RACE reads with MiXCR, giving one entry per CDR3 protein. The sample lists some 11,000 distinct CDR3 sequences, 5.1% occurring once. The ends were cut back, 5 bases at V and 0 bases at J, with 13 bases in the middle. Germline V CDR1 and CDR2: MDHEN, SYDVKM. The length of the CDR3 is 15 residues. This TCR was sampled from a male donor with early-stage non-small cell lung cancer. The chain recombines TRBV28 with TRBJ1-1; the D gene is possibly TRBD1 (5 bases). Here the sequenced sample was lung tumor tissue, taken at surgery. The CDR3 sequence is CASSPLSRVNTEAFF. In nucleotides, the CDR3 is TGTGCCAGCAGTCCCTTAAGCAGGGTGAACACTGAAGCTTTCTTT. The whole variable domain, remainder taken from reference TRBV28 and TRBJ1-1, is DVKVTQSSRYLVKRTGEKVFLECVQDMDHENMFWYRQDPGLGLRLIYFSYDVKMKEKGDIPEGYSVSREKKERFSLILESASTNQTSMYLCASSPLSRVNTEAFFGQGTRLTVV.